This T cell receptor beta chain was sequenced in a study of OX40 agonist ivuxolimab in advanced cancers. Between the trimmed V and J ends, which lost 5 bases and 2 bases, there was a span of 7 bases. The CDR3 is 12 amino acids. Germline CDR1 is SNHLY and CDR2 is FYNNEI. Study-wide results and limits: On average, CD8+ T cells showed a greater number of expanded clones than CD4+. Low clonal expansion, among the lowest seen, marked partial responders at 0.1-3.0 mg/kg.

Data came from immunoSEQ multiplex PCR; TCRdb stores just in-frame clones and leaves some out. Among around 45,000 clones listed, roughly 90% were seen once. As concerns this clone: The antigen is unknown.

The chain employs TRBV2 and TRBJ2-7; D not certain. This TCR derives from an adult with an advanced solid tumor such as melanoma, head and neck, liver or kidney cancer. Sequenced material: CD4+ or CD8+ T cells sorted from blood, taken in a trial of the OX40 agonist ivuxolimab. The CDR3 DNA sequence: TGTGCCAGCAGTTTCACAGCCTACGAGCAGTACTTC. It translates to CASSFTAYEQYF.